The clone carrying this T cell receptor (beta chain) occurred a few times. What it binds is not known. The sample comes from a study of identical twins. General study results and limits: Reduced insertions were recorded for abundant cord blood beta clonotypes, with no such pattern in memory repertoires. Out-of-frame beta chain sequences displayed weaker excess sharing between twins.

TCRdb independently ran MiXCR on the 5' RACE reads; one entry per CDR3 protein. The sample has roughly 540,000 distinct CDR3 sequences, less than 25% seen once. With no exceptions, donors were healthy Caucasians. This CDR3 is built from 15 residues. V gave up 3 bases and J gave up 2 bases; unmatched junction bases: 6. Germline V lookup: CDR1 SGHTA, CDR2 FQGNSA. This sample was shared with a second study, whose subject was T cells expressing NK-cell markers. That source reports: The CD3+CD56-NKG2C+ fraction of a handful of donors was also led by these clonotypes.

The source material was CD4+ T cells sorted from blood. The source is a woman younger than 35 in good health. This sequence joins TRBV7-2 and TRBJ2-5; 7 bases align to TRBD2. CDR3 DNA sequence: TGTGCCAGCAGCTTCGCCCCGGGGGGACAAGAGACCCAGTACTTC. Translating it yields CASSFAPGGQETQYF.